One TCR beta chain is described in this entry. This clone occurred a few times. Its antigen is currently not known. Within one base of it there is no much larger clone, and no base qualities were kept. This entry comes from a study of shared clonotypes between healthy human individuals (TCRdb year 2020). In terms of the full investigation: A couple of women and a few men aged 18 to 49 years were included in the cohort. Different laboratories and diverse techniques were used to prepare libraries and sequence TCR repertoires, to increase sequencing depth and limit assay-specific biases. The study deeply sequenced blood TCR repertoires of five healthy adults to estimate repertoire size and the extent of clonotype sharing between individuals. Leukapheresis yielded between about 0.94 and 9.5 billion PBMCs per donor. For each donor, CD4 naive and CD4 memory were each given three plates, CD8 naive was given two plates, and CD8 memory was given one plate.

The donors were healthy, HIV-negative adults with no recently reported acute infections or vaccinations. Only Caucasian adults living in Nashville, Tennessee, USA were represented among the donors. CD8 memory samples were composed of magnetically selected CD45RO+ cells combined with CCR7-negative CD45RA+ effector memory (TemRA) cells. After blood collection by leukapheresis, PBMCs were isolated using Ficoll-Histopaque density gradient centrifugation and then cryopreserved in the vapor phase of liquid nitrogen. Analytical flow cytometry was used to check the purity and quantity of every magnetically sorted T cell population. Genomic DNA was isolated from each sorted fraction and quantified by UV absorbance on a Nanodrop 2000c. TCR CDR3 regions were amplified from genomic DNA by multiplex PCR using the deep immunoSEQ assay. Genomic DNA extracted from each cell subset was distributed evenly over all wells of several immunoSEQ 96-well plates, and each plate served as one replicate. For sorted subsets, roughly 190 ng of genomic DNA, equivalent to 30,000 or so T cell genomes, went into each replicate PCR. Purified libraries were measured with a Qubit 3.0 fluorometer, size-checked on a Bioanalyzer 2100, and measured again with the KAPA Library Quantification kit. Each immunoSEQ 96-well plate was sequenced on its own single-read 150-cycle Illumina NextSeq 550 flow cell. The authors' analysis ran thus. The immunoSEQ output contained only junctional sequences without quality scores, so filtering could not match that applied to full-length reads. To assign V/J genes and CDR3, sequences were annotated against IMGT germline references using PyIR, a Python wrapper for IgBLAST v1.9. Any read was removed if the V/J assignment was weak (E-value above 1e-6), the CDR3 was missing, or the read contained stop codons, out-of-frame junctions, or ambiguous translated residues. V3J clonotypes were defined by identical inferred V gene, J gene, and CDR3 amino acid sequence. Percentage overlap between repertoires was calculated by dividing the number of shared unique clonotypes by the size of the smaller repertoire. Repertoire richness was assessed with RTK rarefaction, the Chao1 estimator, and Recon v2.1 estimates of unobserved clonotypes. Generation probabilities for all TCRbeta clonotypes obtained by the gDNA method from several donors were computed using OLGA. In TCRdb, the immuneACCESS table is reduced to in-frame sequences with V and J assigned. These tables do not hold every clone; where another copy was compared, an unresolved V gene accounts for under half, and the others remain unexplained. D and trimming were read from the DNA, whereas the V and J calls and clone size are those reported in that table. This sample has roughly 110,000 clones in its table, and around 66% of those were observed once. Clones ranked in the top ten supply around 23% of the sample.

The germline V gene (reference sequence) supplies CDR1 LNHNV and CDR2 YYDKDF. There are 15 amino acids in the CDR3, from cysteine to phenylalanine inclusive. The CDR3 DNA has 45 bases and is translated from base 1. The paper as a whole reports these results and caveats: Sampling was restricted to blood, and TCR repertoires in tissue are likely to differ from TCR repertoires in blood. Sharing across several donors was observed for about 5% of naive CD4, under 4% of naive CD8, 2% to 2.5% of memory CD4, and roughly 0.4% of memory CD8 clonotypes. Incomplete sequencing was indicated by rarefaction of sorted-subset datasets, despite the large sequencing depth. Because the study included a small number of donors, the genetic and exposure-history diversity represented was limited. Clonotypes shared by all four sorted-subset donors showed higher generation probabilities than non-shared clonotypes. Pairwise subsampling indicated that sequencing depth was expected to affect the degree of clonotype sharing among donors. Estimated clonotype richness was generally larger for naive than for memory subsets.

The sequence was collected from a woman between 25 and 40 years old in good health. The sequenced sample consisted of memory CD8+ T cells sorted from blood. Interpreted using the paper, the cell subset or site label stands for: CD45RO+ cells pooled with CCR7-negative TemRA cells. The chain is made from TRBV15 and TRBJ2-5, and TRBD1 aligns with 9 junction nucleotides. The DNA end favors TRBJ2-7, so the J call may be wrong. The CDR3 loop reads CATSRGDRDTYEQYF. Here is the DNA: TGTGCCACCAGCAGAGGGGACAGGGATACCTACGAGCAGTACTTC.